The 19 T cell receptor beta chains below all came from one sample that was sequenced in a study of blood T cell repertoires in COVID-19. The protocol was immunoSEQ multiplex PCR, while the TCRdb copy is restricted to in-frame clones and leaves out a portion. Here the sample spans around 64,000 clones, about 75% being singletons. Sequenced material: PBMCs or T cells enriched from blood (not recorded which). The receptors originated from a woman aged 55 to 70 who had been exposed to COVID-19.

This chain links TRBV25-1 with TRBJ2-1; D is uncertain. Germline lookup yields CDR1 MGHDK and CDR2 SYGVNS. The ends were cut back, 1 base at V and 13 bases at J, with 8 bases in the middle. The CDR3 contains 11 residues. CDR3 sequence: CASSESSYQFF. The CDR3 DNA follows: TGTGCCAGCAGTGAATCGTCTTATCAGTTCTTC.

The rearrangement links TRBV30 to TRBJ2-7; maybe TRBD2 (6 bases). Trimming pared 3 bases from V and 0 bases from J, leaving 12 bases between. This CDR3 comprises 14 residues. Germline CDR1 GTSNPN, CDR2 SVGIG (reference sequence). CDR3 sequence reads: CAWSRFGSSYEQYF. As DNA, the CDR3 is TGTGCCTGGAGCCGGTTCGGGAGCTCCTACGAGCAGTACTTC.

The V gene is TRBV11-2, the J gene TRBJ2-3, with TRBD2 matching 13 bases. This CDR3 contains 19 residues. Germline lookup yields CDR1 SGHAT and CDR2 FQNNGV. V shed 1 base, J shed 3 bases, and the junction held 10 bases outside the gene matches. The CDR3 here is CASSLGLWTSGGGTDTQYF. CDR3 sequence (DNA): TGTGCCAGCAGCTTAGGTCTGTGGACTAGCGGGGGCGGGACAGATACGCAGTATTTT.

V usage is TRBV18 and J usage is TRBJ1-4; 9 nucleotides line up with TRBD1. Gene TRBJ2-2 matches the end of the DNA better, so the J call may be wrong. The CDR3 runs 15 residues. Germline values: CDR1 KGHSH, CDR2 LQKENI. CDR3 DNA sequence: TGTGCCAGCTCACTGACAGGGGGGAACACCGGGGAGCTGTTTTTT. This gives the protein CASSLTGGNTGELFF.

In the case of this clone: The germline gene is not matched at one end of the junction; a read error may be the cause. This sequence joins TRBV7-7 and TRBJ2-5; the D is unclear. Germline V gene sequence: CDR1 SSHAT, CDR2 FNYEAQ (reference sequence). This CDR3 comprises 13 residues. The CDR3 DNA reads as TGTGCTAGCAGCTTAAACATTCAGGAGACCCAGTACTTC. Translated: CASSLNIQETQYF.

This chain uses TRBV5-1 with TRBJ2-3, with 9 positions matching TRBD1. The V gene's germline CDR1 is SGHRS and CDR2 YFSETQ. The CDR3 has 15 amino acids. J was trimmed by 4 bases and V by 0 bases; bases with no gene match: 3. CDR3 residues: CASSLVRDRADTQYF. The DNA of the CDR3 is TGCGCCAGCAGCTTGGTAAGGGACAGGGCAGATACGCAGTATTTT.

V and J are TRBV5-1 and TRBJ1-2; 9 positions agree with TRBD1. The J segment lost 6 bases and the V segment lost 0 bases, leaving 3 bases of the junction unmatched. This CDR3 comprises 14 residues. Germline V gene data show CDR1 as SGHRS and CDR2 as YFSETQ. The CDR3, as DNA: TGCGCCAGCAGCTTGGCCAGGACAGGGGATGGCTACACCTTC. Translated, it gives CASSLARTGDGYTF.

This chain connects TRBV5-1 to TRBJ1-1; TRBD1 might be the D (5 bases). V was clipped by 4 bases and J by 5 bases, with 15 bases between them. CDR1 and CDR2 (germline): SGHRS, YFSETQ. The CDR3 is made up of 14 amino acids. This CDR3 is CASSAIWGRTEAFF. CDR3 bases: TGCGCCAGCAGCGCGATATGGGGCCGAACTGAAGCTTTCTTT.

The chain recombines TRBV2 with TRBJ1-6, with 8 bases identical to TRBD1. CDR3 length: 15 amino acids. Germline CDR1 reads SNHLY; CDR2 reads FYNNEI. J gave up 10 bases and V 2 bases, and 7 bases lay outside the gene matches. The CDR3 loop reads CASSELDREKSPLHF. For the CDR3, the DNA is TGTGCCAGCAGTGAACTGGACAGGGAGAAATCACCCCTCCACTTT. The full variable domain, completed using reference TRBV2 and TRBJ1-6, is EPEVTQTPSHQVTQMGQEVILRCVPISNHLYFYWYRQILGQKVEFLVSFYNNEISEKSEIFDDQFSVERPDGSNFTLKIRSTKLEDSAMYFCASSELDREKSPLHFGNGTRLTVT.

This clone was recorded once. This chain uses TRBV6-5 with TRBJ2-7; 11 bases map to TRBD1. This CDR3 is 16 amino acids long. Germline lookup yields CDR1 MNHEY and CDR2 SVGAGI. The V and J ends lost 3 bases and 1 base, in that order; junction bases with no gene match: 5. The CDR3 sequence is CASSYGGQGVSYEQYF. CDR3 coding DNA: TGTGCCAGCAGTTATGGGGGACAGGGGGTTTCCTACGAGCAGTACTTC.

About this clone: At one end the junction does not follow the germline gene, possibly because of a read error. V gene TRBV7-7 combines with J gene TRBJ2-3, with TRBD2 matching 12 bases. Germline lookup yields CDR1 SSHAT and CDR2 FNYEAQ (reference sequence). The CDR3 contains 16 residues. This CDR3 is CASSRLAGVRRDTQYF. In DNA form, the CDR3 reads TGTGCTAGCAGCAGACTAGCGGGAGTACGTAGAGATACGCAGTATTTT.

This clone was seen at least ten times. The chain has TRBV18 and TRBJ1-1; D remains ambiguous. The CDR3 runs to 12 residues. Between the trimmed V and J ends, which lost 5 bases and 1 base, there was a span of 5 bases. Germline CDR1 and CDR2: KGHSH and LQKENI. CDR3 coding DNA: TGTGCCAGCTCAACGGGGAACACTGAAGCTTTCTTT. Its protein product is CASSTGNTEAFF.

This clone was observed once. The rearrangement links TRBV9 to TRBJ1-2; D gene ambiguous. Trimming pared 4 bases from V and 4 bases from J, leaving 8 bases between. This CDR3 comprises 12 residues. Germline lookup yields CDR1 SGDLS and CDR2 YYNGEE. The CDR3 DNA reads as TGTGCCAGCAGCTCCCCCGTCTATGGCTACACCTTC. It encodes CASSSPVYGYTF. The full variable domain, its missing parts supplied by reference TRBV9 and TRBJ1-2, is DSGVTQTPKHLITATGQRVTLRCSPRSGDLSVYWYQQSLDQGLQFLIQYYNGEERAKGNILERFSAQQFPDLHSELNLSSLELGDSALYFCASSSPVYGYTFGSGTRLTVV.

V usage is TRBV19 and J usage is TRBJ2-5; a possible D gene is TRBD2 (7 bases). Per the germline V gene, CDR1 is LNHDA and CDR2 is SQIVND (reference sequence). V was shortened by 7 bases and J by 3 bases, with 15 bases between the two germline ends. The CDR3 has 14 amino acids. Here the CDR3 DNA reads TGTGCCAGTAACAAGGGGGGGGGTAAAGAGACCCAGTACTTC. Its protein is CASNKGGGKETQYF. The variable domain in full, with the rest retrieved from reference TRBV19 and TRBJ2-5, is DGGITQSPKYLFRKEGQNVTLSCEQNLNHDAMYWYRQDPGQGLRLIYYSQIVNDFQKGDIAEGYSVSREKKESFPLTVTSAQKNPTAFYLCASNKGGGKETQYFGPGTRLLVL.

This clone has only one observation. The chain joins TRBV11-2 to TRBJ1-4, with TRBD1 as a possible D gene (5 bases). V was pared by 5 bases and J by 4 bases, with 14 bases between. The CDR3 extends over 15 amino acids. Germline V gene sequence: CDR1 SGHAT, CDR2 FQNNGV. This CDR3 is CASSPTGGLNEKLFF. Written as DNA, the CDR3 is TGTGCCAGCAGCCCGACCGGGGGTCTTAATGAAAAACTGTTTTTT.

The rearrangement uses TRBV10-3 and TRBJ1-1, with 8 bases that match TRBD1. Germline lookup yields CDR1 ENHRY and CDR2 SYGVKD. CDR3 length equals 14 residues. The V gene end was trimmed by 5 bases and the J gene end by 0 bases; junction bases not matched to a gene: 2. In DNA form, the CDR3 reads TGTGCCATCAGTACAGGGGGGATGAACACTGAAGCTTTCTTT. Translating gives CAISTGGMNTEAFF.

The V call is TRBV18, the J call TRBJ1-5; D is unclear. Trimming removed 3 bases from V and 2 bases from J, with 8 bases in between. The CDR3 has 14 amino acids. The germline V gene encodes CDR1 KGHSH and CDR2 LQKENI. In nucleotides, the CDR3 is TGTGCCAGCTCACCTGACGGGGGCAATCAGCCCCAGCATTTT. It encodes CASSPDGGNQPQHF.

The chain has TRBV28 and TRBJ2-5; 10 nucleotides align to TRBD1. V trimming: 4 bases; J trimming: 7 bases; junction bases outside the gene matches: 0. The germline V gene encodes CDR1 MDHEN and CDR2 SYDVKM. The CDR3 extends over 12 amino acids. CDR3 in DNA: TGTGCCAGCAGTTGGACAGGGGGGACCCAGTACTTC. Translation: CASSWTGGTQYF.

The chain has TRBV28 and TRBJ1-3; TRBD1 matches 8 bases. The germline gives CDR1 MDHEN, CDR2 SYDVKM. The junction had 8 bases not matched to a gene; V was cut back by 11 bases and J by 2 bases. The CDR3 spans 14 residues. The CDR3 coding sequence is TGTGCCGGGACACAGGGGGGCACTGGAAACACCATATATTTT. Protein sequence: CAGTQGGTGNTIYF.